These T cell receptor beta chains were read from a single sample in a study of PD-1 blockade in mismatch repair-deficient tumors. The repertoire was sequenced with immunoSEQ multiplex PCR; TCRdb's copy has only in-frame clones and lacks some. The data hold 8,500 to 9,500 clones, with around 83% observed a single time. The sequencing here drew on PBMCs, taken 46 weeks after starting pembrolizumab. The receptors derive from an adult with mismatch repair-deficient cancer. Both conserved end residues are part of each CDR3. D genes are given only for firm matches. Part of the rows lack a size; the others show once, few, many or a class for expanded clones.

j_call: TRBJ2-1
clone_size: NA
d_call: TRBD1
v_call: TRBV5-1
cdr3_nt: TGCGCCAGCAGCTTCGGGACAGGGTGGAATGAGCAGTTCTTC
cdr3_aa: CASSFGTGWNEQFF

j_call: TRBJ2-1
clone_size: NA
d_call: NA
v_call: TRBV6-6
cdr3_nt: TGTGCCAGCAGTGACCAGGTGGGCTCCTACAATGAGCAGTTCTTC
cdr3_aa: CASSDQVGSYNEQFF

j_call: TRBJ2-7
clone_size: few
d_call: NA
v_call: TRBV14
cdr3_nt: TGTGCCAGCAGCCAAGCTACGGGCTACGAGCAGTACTTC
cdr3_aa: CASSQATGYEQYF

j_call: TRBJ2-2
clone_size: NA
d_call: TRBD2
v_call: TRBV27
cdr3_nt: TGTGCCAGCCTGAGTAGCGGGAGTGTCGGCACCGGGGAGCTGTTTTTT
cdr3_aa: CASLSSGSVGTGELFF

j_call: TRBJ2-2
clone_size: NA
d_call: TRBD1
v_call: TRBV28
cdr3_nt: TGTGCCAGCACGGACAGGACCACCGGGGAGCTGTTTTTT
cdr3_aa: CASTDRTTGELFF

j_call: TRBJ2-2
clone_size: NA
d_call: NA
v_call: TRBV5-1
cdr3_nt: TGCGCCAGCAGCACCCAGGGGTACACCGGGGAGCTGTTTTTT
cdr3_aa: CASSTQGYTGELFF

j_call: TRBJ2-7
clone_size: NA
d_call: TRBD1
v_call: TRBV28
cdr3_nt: TGTGCCAGCCTCCGCGGGACAGGCAACTACGAGCAGTACTTC
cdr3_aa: CASLRGTGNYEQYF

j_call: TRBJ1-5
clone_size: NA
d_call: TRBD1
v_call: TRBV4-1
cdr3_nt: TGCGCCAGCAGCCTCCTAGGGGGCAATAGCAATCAGCCCCAGCATTTT
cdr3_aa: CASSLLGGNSNQPQHF

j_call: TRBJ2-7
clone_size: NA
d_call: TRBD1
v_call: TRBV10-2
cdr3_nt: TGCGCCAGCAGGACCGGGACAGGGAGCTCCTACGAGCAGTACTTC
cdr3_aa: CASRTGTGSSYEQYF

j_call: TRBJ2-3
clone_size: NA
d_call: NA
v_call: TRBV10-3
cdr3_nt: TGTGCCATCAGTGAGTACTCAGATACGCAGTATTTT
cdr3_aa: CAISEYSDTQYF

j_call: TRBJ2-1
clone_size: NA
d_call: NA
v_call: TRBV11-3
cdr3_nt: TGTGCCAGCAGCTTAGTACAGGTGGGCAATGAGCAGTTCTTC
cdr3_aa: CASSLVQVGNEQFF

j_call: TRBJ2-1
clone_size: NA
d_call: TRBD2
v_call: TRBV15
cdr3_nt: TGTGCCACCAGCAGAGATTTGGCAGCGGGAGGTGAGCAGTTCTTC
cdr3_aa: CATSRDLAAGGEQFF

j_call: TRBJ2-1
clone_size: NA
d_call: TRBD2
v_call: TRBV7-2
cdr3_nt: TGTGCCAGCCGAGGGGGGCTAGCGGGAGGTATAAATGAGCAGTTCTTC
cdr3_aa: CASRGGLAGGINEQFF

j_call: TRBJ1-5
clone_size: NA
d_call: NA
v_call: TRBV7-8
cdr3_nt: TGTGCCAGCAGCGTAGACAGAACTAGCAATCAGCCCCAGCATTTT
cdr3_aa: CASSVDRTSNQPQHF

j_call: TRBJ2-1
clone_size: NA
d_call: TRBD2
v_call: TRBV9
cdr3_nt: TGTGCCAGCAGTTCAGTAGGGAGGGCCGGGGTACAGAATGAGCAGTTCTTC
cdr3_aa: CASSSVGRAGVQNEQFF

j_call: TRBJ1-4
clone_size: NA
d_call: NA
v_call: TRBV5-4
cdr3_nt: TGTGCCAGCAGCCGAGGAGGGGTCTCAACTAATGAAAAACTGTTTTTT
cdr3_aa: CASSRGGVSTNEKLFF

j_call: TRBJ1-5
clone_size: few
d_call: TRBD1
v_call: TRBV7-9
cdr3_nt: TGTGCCAGCAGCCCAGGACAGGGTCAGCCCCAGCATTTT
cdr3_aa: CASSPGQGQPQHF

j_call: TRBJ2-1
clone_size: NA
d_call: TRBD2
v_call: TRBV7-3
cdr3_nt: TGTGCCAGCAGCCCTAAATCTAGCGGGAGTCACAATGAGCAGTTCTTC
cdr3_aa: CASSPKSSGSHNEQFF

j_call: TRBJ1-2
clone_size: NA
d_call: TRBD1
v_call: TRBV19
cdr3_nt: TGTGCCAGTAGCCGGGGACAGGTACCTTCCTATGGCTACACCTTC
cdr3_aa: CASSRGQVPSYGYTF

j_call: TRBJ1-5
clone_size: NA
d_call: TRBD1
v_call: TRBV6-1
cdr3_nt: TGTGCCAGCAGCGACAGGGGGCTCGGCAATCAGCCCCAGCATTTT
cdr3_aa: CASSDRGLGNQPQHF

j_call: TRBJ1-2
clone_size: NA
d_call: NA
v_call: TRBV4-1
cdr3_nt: TGCGCCAGCAGCCAAGGCAGGGGTTCGGATGGCTACACCTTC
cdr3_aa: CASSQGRGSDGYTF

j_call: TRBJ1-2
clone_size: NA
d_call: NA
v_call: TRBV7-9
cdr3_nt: TGTGCCAGCAGCTTGGAGGTTGGCGGCTACACCTTC
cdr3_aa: CASSLEVGGYTF

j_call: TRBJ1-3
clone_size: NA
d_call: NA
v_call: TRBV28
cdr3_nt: NA
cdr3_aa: CASSFGEGWGQGTGNTIYF

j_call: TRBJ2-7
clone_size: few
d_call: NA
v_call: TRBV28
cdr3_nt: TGTGCCAGCAGTCAAGAACAGGCGTGGCCGTACTTC
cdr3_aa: CASSQEQAWPYF

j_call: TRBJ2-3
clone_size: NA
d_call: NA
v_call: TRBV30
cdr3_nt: TGTGCCTGCCAGGCGTCCGGGATGGGAGATACGCAGTATTTT
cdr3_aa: CACQASGMGDTQYF

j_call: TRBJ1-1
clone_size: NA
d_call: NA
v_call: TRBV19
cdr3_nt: TGTGCCAGTAGTATGTGGGAGGCCACTGAAGCTTTCTTT
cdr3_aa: CASSMWEATEAFF

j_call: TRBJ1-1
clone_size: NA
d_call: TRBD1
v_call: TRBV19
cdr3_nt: TGTGCCAGTAAAGACAGGGAACGGAACACTGAAGCTTTCTTT
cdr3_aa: CASKDRERNTEAFF

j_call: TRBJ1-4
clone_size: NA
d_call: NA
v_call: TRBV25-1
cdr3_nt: TGTGCCAGCAGTGACCACACCGGAGAGAAACTGTTTTTT
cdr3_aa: CASSDHTGEKLFF

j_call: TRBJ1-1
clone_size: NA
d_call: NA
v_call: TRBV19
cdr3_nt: TGTGCCAGTAGTATAGGGGTAGGGGGGAACACTGAAGCTTTCTTT
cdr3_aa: CASSIGVGGNTEAFF

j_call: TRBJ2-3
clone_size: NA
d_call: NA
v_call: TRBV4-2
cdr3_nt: TGTGCCAGCAGCCAAGTGAGTAGCGGTAGCACAGATACGCAGTATTTT
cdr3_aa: CASSQVSSGSTDTQYF

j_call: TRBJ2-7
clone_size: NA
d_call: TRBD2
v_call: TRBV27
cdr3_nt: TGTGCCAGCAGGGAAGCGGGAGGATCCTACGAGCAGTACTTC
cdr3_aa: CASREAGGSYEQYF

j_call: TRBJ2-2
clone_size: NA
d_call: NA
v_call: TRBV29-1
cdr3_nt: TGCAGCGTTCTACCCTCCTCCCCTGCGAACACCGGGGAGCTGTTTTTT
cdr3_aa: CSVLPSSPANTGELFF

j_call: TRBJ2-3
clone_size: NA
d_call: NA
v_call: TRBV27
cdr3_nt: TGTGCCAGCAGTCCGGGCCTCGGGATTACCGATACGCAGTATTTT
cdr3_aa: CASSPGLGITDTQYF

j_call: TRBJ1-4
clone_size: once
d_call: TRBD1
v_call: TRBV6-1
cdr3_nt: TGTGCCAGCAGTGAAGCCACAGGGGCAACTAATGAAAAACTGTTTTTT
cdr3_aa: CASSEATGATNEKLFF

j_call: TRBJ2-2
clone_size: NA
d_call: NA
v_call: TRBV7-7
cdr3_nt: TGTGCCAGCAGCCCGATCGGGGGGCCTGACGGGGAGCTGTTTTTT
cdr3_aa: CASSPIGGPDGELFF

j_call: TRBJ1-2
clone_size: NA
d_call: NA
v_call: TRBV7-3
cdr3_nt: TGTGCCAGCAGCTTATCAGGGGACTATGGCTACACCTTC
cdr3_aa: CASSLSGDYGYTF

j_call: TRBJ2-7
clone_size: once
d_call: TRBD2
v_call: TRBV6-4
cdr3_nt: TGTGCCAGCAGTGACTCAACAGGGTGCAGCGGGAGATTCCACTGCGAGCAGTACTTC
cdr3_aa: CASSDSTGCSGRFHCEQYF

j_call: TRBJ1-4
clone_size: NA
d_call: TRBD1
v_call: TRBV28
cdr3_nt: TGTGCCAGCAGTCTAACCGACAGGGATGTTGGCAAGGCAGCTAATGAAAAACTGTTTTTT
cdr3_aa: CASSLTDRDVGKAANEKLFF

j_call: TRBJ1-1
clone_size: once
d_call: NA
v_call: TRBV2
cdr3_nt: TGTGCCAGCAGTGGGGGGGTGAACACTGAAGCTTTCTTT
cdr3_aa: CASSGGVNTEAFF

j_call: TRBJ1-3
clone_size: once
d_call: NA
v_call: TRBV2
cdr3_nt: TGTGCCAGCACCGACATAATGGGAAACACCATATATTTT
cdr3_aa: CASTDIMGNTIYF

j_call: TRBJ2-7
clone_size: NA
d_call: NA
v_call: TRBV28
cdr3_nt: TGTGCCAGCAGTTACAGAGCCTACGAGCAGTACTTC
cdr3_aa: CASSYRAYEQYF

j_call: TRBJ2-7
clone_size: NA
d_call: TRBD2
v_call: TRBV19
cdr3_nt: TGTGCCAGTAGTACCCAGCTAGCGGGAGGCAGGAACGAGCAGTACTTC
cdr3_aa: CASSTQLAGGRNEQYF

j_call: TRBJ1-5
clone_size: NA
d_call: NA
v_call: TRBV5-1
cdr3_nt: TGCGCCAGCAGCTTGGAAGGAGCGGAGAATCAGCCCCAGCATTTT
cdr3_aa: CASSLEGAENQPQHF

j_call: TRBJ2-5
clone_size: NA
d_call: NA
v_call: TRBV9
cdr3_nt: TGTGCCAGCAGCGCCTCCCCCCAAGAGACCCAGTACTTC
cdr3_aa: CASSASPQETQYF

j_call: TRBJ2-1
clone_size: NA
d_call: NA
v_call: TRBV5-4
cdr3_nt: TGTGCCAGCAGTGAGGGGGGGCATGGACTTCTCTTCTACAATGAGCAGTTCTTC
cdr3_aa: CASSEGGHGLLFYNEQFF

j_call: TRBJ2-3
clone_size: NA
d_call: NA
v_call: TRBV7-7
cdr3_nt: TGTGCCAGCAGCTTAGAACTACTAGCAGATACGCAGTATTTT
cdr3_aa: CASSLELLADTQYF

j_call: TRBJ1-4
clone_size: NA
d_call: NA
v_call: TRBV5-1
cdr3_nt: TGCGCCAGCAGCTTGGTAGCAACTAATGAAAAACTGTTTTTT
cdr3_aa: CASSLVATNEKLFF